These 5 T cell receptor beta chains share one sample of origin, sequenced in a study of T-cell memory formation after mild COVID-19. MiXCR was run by TCRdb on the 5' RACE reads, yielding one entry per CDR3 protein. The table records roughly 400,000 distinct CDR3 sequences, 20% to 25% of them present only once. Sequencing input: PBMCs or a T cell subset sorted from them (not recorded which). These receptors all come from an adult woman who had mild COVID-19 (a few samples of this study predate the infection). Cell type and time point are not known.

The gene calls are TRBV7-8 and TRBJ2-2; D may be TRBD1 (6 bases). From germline, CDR1 is SGHVS and CDR2 FQNEAQ. The V and J ends lost 3 bases and 5 bases respectively, with 10 bases between them. The CDR3 loop spans 14 amino acids. DNA of the CDR3: TGTGCCAGCAGCTTGTTGGGGGCTACCGGGGAGCTGTTTTTT. Amino acid sequence: CASSLLGATGELFF.

This clonotype was counted a few times. The rearrangement uses TRBV24-1 and TRBJ2-5; either TRBD1 or TRBD2 may supply D (5 bases each). Germline V gives CDR1 KGHDR, CDR2 SFDVKD. V gave up 2 bases and J gave up 5 bases, with 11 bases separating them. The CDR3 spans 14 residues. The CDR3 bases are TGTGCCACCAGTGATTCGGGGCTTCTCGAGACCCAGTACTTC. It translates to CATSDSGLLETQYF.

V gene TRBV4-3 combines with J gene TRBJ2-7, with D uncertain. The CDR3 runs 14 residues. The V end was cut by 1 base, the J end by 2 bases, with 9 bases between. Germline V gene lookup returns CDR1 LGHNA and CDR2 YSLEER. The CDR3 DNA reads as TGCGCCAGCAGCCAAGTCTCGGGTGCCTACGAGCAGTACTTC. Protein sequence: CASSQVSGAYEQYF.

The chain employs TRBV24-1 and TRBJ2-1; the D is unclear. The ends were cut back, 3 bases at V and 12 bases at J, with 14 bases in the middle. The germline gives CDR1 KGHDR, CDR2 SFDVKD. This CDR3 spans 13 amino acids. The CDR3 sequence: CATSDPGRFGQFF. Here the CDR3 DNA reads TGTGCCACCAGTGATCCGGGTCGGTTTGGGCAGTTCTTC.

The CDR3 loop is CASKPIEQFF. CDR3 DNA: TGTGCCAGTAAGCCGATTGAGCAGTTCTTC. The chain joins TRBV19 to TRBJ2-1; no definite D call. The germline V and J ends were trimmed by 7 bases and 9 bases, with 7 bases remaining between them. The CDR3 covers 10 residues. CDR1 and CDR2 from the germline V gene are LNHDA and SQIVND (reference sequence).